The 10 T cell receptor beta chains presented below share a single source sample, sequenced in a study of T cells expressing NK-cell markers. From the 5' RACE reads, TCRdb lists one entry per CDR3 protein and no DNA. This sample's clone table lists a few hundred thousand distinct CDR3 sequences. Sample: blood T cells: a sorted CD56 or NKG2C T cell subset, CD4+ or CD8+ T cells, or bulk PBMC T cells (not recorded which). The receptors come from a woman in her fifties or sixties in good health.

V is TRBV28 and J is TRBJ2-3. This CDR3 has 16 residues. Germline-derived CDR1 and CDR2 are MDHEN and SYDVKM. The CDR3 sequence is CASQANMVTSTDTQYF.

The chain recombines TRBV7-9 with TRBJ2-7; TCRdb outputs TRBD2, but without DNA this stays unchecked. The CDR3 totals 16 residues. CDR1 is SEHNR and CDR2 is FQNEAQ in the germline V gene (reference sequence). This CDR3 is CASSRGGLAYPYEQYF.

The rearrangement joins TRBV24-1 to TRBJ2-5; as DNA is missing, the TRBD2 call by TCRdb cannot be tested. Per germline, CDR1 KGHDR and CDR2 SFDVKD. CDR3 length equals 15 residues. CDR3 protein: CATRGDSGQQETQYF.

This rearrangement joins TRBV12-3 or TRBV12-4 to TRBJ2-3; with no DNA, the TCRdb D assignment of TRBD2 cannot be verified. This CDR3 spans 15 amino acids. The CDR3 loop is CASSLGASGTDTQYF.

The rearrangement links TRBV12-3 or TRBV12-4 to TRBJ2-1; without DNA, the TCRdb call of TRBD1 cannot be checked. The CDR3 loop spans 15 amino acids. CDR3 sequence: CASSLQGPPYNEQFF.

The V gene is TRBV24-1, the J gene TRBJ2-1. The CDR3 extends over 11 amino acids. Germline CDR1 KGHDR, CDR2 SFDVKD. The CDR3 sequence is CATSQMFDLFF.

The rearrangement joins TRBV15 to TRBJ2-1. Germline V CDR1 and CDR2: LNHNV, YYDKDF (reference sequence). The length of the CDR3 is 16 residues. The CDR3: CATSRAGGGSYNEQFF.

The V gene is TRBV5-1, the J gene TRBJ2-2. Germline assignment: CDR1 SGHRS and CDR2 YFSETQ. CDR3 length: 15 residues. CDR3 region: CASSSSQTNTGELFF.

The V call is TRBV12-3 or TRBV12-4, the J call TRBJ2-1. The CDR3 has 11 residues. Here the CDR3 reads CASRVAGEQFF.

This chain links TRBV12-3 or TRBV12-4 with TRBJ2-5. This CDR3 region has 15 residues. The CDR3 protein is CASSLAQTLQETQYF.